The rows below give T cell receptor beta chains drawn from one sample of a study of shared clonotypes between healthy human individuals. TCRdb's table, derived via immunoSEQ multiplex PCR, lists solely in-frame clones and lacks some. The sample holds about 480,000 clones, about three quarters seen once. Sequenced: PBMCs. The origin of the receptors is a middle-aged woman in good health. Some clones in this sample may be carry-over from other donors' samples. Both conserved end residues are part of each CDR3. D genes are given only for firm matches. Only part of the rows carry a size: once, few, many, or a class if the clone is expanded.

V	size	J	D	DNA	CDR3
TRBV6-7	NA	TRBJ1-5	TRBD1	TGTGCCAGCAGGGGTCGGACAGGGGATACTCAGCCCCAGCATTTT	CASRGRTGDTQPQHF
TRBV7-9	NA	TRBJ2-1	NA	TGTGCCAGCAGCGCTACGACTAGTTTTGTGCAGAATGAGCAGTTCTTC	CASSATTSFVQNEQFF
TRBV27	NA	TRBJ1-3	NA	TGTGCCAGCAGTTCGAACGGAAACACCATATATTTT	CASSSNGNTIYF
TRBV11-2	NA	TRBJ2-7	NA	TGTGCCAGCAGCTTAGGTGGGGCCGACCCCCTACGAGTGGTGTACTTC	CASSLGGADPLRVVYF
TRBV30	NA	TRBJ1-2	TRBD1	TGTGCCTGGAGTGTATCGCAGGGGGACTATGGCTACACCTTC	CAWSVSQGDYGYTF
TRBV9	NA	TRBJ2-3	NA	TGTGCCAGCAGCGTGGGGGTTAGCACAGATACGCAGTATTTT	CASSVGVSTDTQYF
TRBV20-1	NA	TRBJ2-1	NA	TGCAGTGCTGGTGATATGGATGAGCAGTTCTTC	CSAGDMDEQFF
TRBV5-4	once	TRBJ1-2	NA	TGTGCCAGCAGGTTAGGAGGTCCAGGGACGGGCTATGGCTACACCTTC	CASRLGGPGTGYGYTF
TRBV5-3	few	TRBJ2-4	TRBD2	TGTGCCAGAAGCTACGGACTAGCGGGAGTTTCTAAAAACATTCAGTACTTC	CARSYGLAGVSKNIQYF
TRBV28	NA	TRBJ2-5	NA	TGTGCCAGCAGTTTCAGCCCACTTCAAGAGACCCAGTACTTC	CASSFSPLQETQYF
TRBV6-5	NA	TRBJ1-1	NA	TGTGCCAGCAGGCCAAAAGGGGACACTGAAGCTTTCTTT	CASRPKGDTEAFF
TRBV7-3	once	TRBJ2-7	NA	TGTGCCAGCAGCTTAGTGGGAGCCGTCGAGCAGTACTTC	CASSLVGAVEQYF
TRBV7-6	NA	TRBJ1-2	TRBD1	TGTGCCAGCAGCTTAGTTCAGGGGGCGCCTTCGTTAACAGGCTACACCTTC	CASSLVQGAPSLTGYTF
TRBV30	NA	TRBJ2-1	TRBD2	TGTGCCTGGAGAGGACCTAGCGGCTACAATGAGCAGTTCTTC	CAWRGPSGYNEQFF
TRBV10-2	NA	TRBJ2-1	TRBD2	TGCGCCAGCAGTCCAGCGGGAGGGCCTTTGGAGCAGTTCTTC	CASSPAGGPLEQFF
TRBV4-3	NA	TRBJ2-5	TRBD1	TGCGCCAGCAGCCAGTACAGGGGGTCGTGGGAGACCCAGTACTTC	CASSQYRGSWETQYF
TRBV28	NA	TRBJ1-1	TRBD1	TGTGCCAGCAGCGACAGGGGGGACACTGAAGCTTTCTTT	CASSDRGDTEAFF
TRBV5-8	NA	TRBJ2-7	NA	TGTGCCAGCAGCTGGGGGAGGAGGGGCGAGCAGTACTTC	CASSWGRRGEQYF
TRBV19	NA	TRBJ2-1	TRBD1	TGTGCCAGTAGTATGGCAAGGACAGGGGGCTACAATGAGCAGTTCTTC	CASSMARTGGYNEQFF
TRBV28	NA	TRBJ2-3	NA	TGTGCCAGCAGTTTTGTTGCCACTAGCACAGATACGCAGTATTTT	CASSFVATSTDTQYF
TRBV6-5	NA	TRBJ2-2	TRBD2	TGTGCCAGCAGTCGACTAGCGGTAGACACCGGGGAGCTGTTTTTT	CASSRLAVDTGELFF
TRBV6-5	NA	TRBJ2-2	NA	TGTGCCAGCAGTTACTCGTCGGTCGGGGAGCTGTTTTTT	CASSYSSVGELFF
TRBV2	once	TRBJ1-2	NA	TGTGCCAGCACTTACCGGGGGCAGGGGCGCGGCTATGGCTACACCTTC	CASTYRGQGRGYGYTF
TRBV7-8	few	TRBJ2-5	NA	TGTGCCAGCAGCAGTGAGGCTAGCGAGACCCAGTACTTC	CASSSEASETQYF
TRBV27	NA	TRBJ2-2	TRBD2	TGTGCCAGCAGTGGCGGGAGGGGCACCGGGGAGCTGTTTTTT	CASSGGRGTGELFF
TRBV7-9	few	TRBJ1-1	NA	TGTGCCAGCAGCTTAGGCACTGAAGCTTTCTTT	CASSLGTEAFF
TRBV18	NA	TRBJ2-7	NA	TGTGCCAGCTCACCACCCCCGAGCCAGACTAGGAGCTCCTACGAGCAGTACTTC	CASSPPPSQTRSSYEQYF
TRBV6-8	NA	TRBJ1-2	NA	TGTGCCAGGCAAGGGAAAGGTGGGTACACCTTC	CARQGKGGYTF
TRBV18	many	TRBJ2-3	TRBD1	TGTGCCAGCTCACCTGGGACAGGGGTGGATACGCAGTATTTT	CASSPGTGVDTQYF
TRBV19	few	TRBJ2-6	TRBD1	TGTGCCAGTACCACCGGTACAGGGGCTGGGGCCAACGTCCTGACTTTC	CASTTGTGAGANVLTF
TRBV30	NA	TRBJ2-7	TRBD2	TGTGCCTGGAGTGCTAGCGGGAGTAGCGAGCAGTACTTC	CAWSASGSSEQYF
TRBV5-1	NA	TRBJ2-2	NA	TGCGCCAGCAGCTCCTCCGGGGCAAACACCGGGGAGCTGTTTTTT	CASSSSGANTGELFF
TRBV6-1	NA	TRBJ2-1	NA	TGTGCCAGCAGTGAACGGGCAGGGGGCCAATCCCAGACTAGCCGGGGTGCGAAGTTCTTC	CASSERAGGQSQTSRGAKFF
TRBV29-1	NA	TRBJ2-3	NA	TGCAGCGTTGAGGACAGCACAGATACGCAGTATTTT	CSVEDSTDTQYF
TRBV30	NA	TRBJ2-5	NA	TGTGCCTGGAGGGGACGATCCCAAGAGACCCAGTACTTC	CAWRGRSQETQYF
TRBV29-1	NA	TRBJ2-7	TRBD1	TGCAGCGTCGGCTGGGGGACAGGGCGCGAGCAGTACTTC	CSVGWGTGREQYF
TRBV5-1	NA	TRBJ2-2	NA	TGCGCCAGCAAGGGGATCTCCCCGGCCGGGGAGCTGTTTTTT	CASKGISPAGELFF
TRBV28	NA	TRBJ1-4	TRBD1	TGTGCCAGCAGCACAACAGGGGAAGGGAATGAAAAACTGTTTTTT	CASSTTGEGNEKLFF
TRBV29-1	NA	TRBJ2-7	TRBD1	TGCAGCGGGACGGACAGGGGTTGGGACGAGCAGTACTTC	CSGTDRGWDEQYF
TRBV19	NA	TRBJ2-3	NA	TGTGCCAGTAGTATGAGTGGGGGGATGCGAGTCACAGATACGCAGTATTTT	CASSMSGGMRVTDTQYF
TRBV7-7	NA	TRBJ2-2	NA	TGTGCTAGCAGCTCAGGGAACACCGGGGAGCTGTTTTTT	CASSSGNTGELFF
TRBV29-1	once	TRBJ2-3	TRBD1	TGCAGCGTTGAGGGACAGGGTTTCCCAGATACGCAGTATTTT	CSVEGQGFPDTQYF
TRBV11-2	NA	TRBJ2-1	TRBD2	TGTGCCAGCAGCACGGACAGGGCACTAGCGGGAGTCATGAACAATGAGCAGTTCTTC	CASSTDRALAGVMNNEQFF
TRBV4-1	NA	TRBJ1-5	TRBD1	TGCGCCAGCAGCCAAGATCGGGGGACAGGGGGCGGTCAGCCCCAGCATTTT	CASSQDRGTGGGQPQHF
TRBV7-8	once	TRBJ1-3	TRBD1	TGTGCCAGCAGCTTGACACCCACAGGGGTAGGAAACACCATATATTTT	CASSLTPTGVGNTIYF
TRBV9	once	TRBJ2-1	NA	TGTGCCAGCAGCGGCGTTGACAATGAGCAGTTCTTC	CASSGVDNEQFF
TRBV25-1	NA	TRBJ2-7	TRBD1	TGTGCCAGCAGTACCCGGGACAGGGCAAATTCCTACGAGCAGTACTTC	CASSTRDRANSYEQYF
TRBV7-6	NA	TRBJ1-1	NA	TGTGCCAGCAGCAACCGAGGCGGGAACACTGAAGCTTTCTTT	CASSNRGGNTEAFF
TRBV7-8	NA	TRBJ1-2	NA	TGTGCCAGCAGCTTAGCCGGGACGGGTAACTATGGCTACACCTTC	CASSLAGTGNYGYTF